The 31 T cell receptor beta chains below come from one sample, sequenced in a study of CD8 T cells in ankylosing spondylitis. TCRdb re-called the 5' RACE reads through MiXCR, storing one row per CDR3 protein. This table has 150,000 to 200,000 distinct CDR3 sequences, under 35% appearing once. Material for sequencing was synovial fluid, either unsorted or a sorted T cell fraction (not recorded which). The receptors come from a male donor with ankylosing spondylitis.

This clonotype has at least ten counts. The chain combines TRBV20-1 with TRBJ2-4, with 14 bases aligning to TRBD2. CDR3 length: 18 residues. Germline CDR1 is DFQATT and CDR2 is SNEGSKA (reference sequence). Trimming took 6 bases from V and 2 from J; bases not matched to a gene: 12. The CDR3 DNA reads TGCAGTGCCGGACCGGGACTAGCGGGAGACACGACCAAAAACATTCAGTACTTC. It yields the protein CSAGPGLAGDTTKNIQYF.

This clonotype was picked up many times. CDR3 DNA: TGTGCCATCAGTTTCCGGGCAGACACCGGGGAGCTGTTTTTT. Translation: CAISFRADTGELFF. The chain is built from TRBV10-3 and TRBJ2-2; D unresolved. The CDR3 is made up of 14 amino acids. Between the trimmed V and J ends, which lost 5 bases and 3 bases, there was a span of 10 bases. Germline CDR1 reads ENHRY; CDR2 reads SYGVKD.

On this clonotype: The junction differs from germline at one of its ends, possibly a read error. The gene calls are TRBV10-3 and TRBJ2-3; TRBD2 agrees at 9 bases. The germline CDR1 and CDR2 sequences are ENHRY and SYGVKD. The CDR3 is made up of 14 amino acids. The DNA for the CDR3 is TGTGCCCTCAGTGCGGGGGGGCCCACAGATACGCAGTATTTT. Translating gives CALSAGGPTDTQYF.

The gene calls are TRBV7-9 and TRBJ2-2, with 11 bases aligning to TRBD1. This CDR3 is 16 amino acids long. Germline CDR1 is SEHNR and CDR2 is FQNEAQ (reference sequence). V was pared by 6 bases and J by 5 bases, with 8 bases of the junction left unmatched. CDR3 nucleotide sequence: TGTGCCAGCAGGCGTGGACAGGGGGCTGGGACCGGGGAGCTGTTTTTT. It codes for CASRRGQGAGTGELFF.

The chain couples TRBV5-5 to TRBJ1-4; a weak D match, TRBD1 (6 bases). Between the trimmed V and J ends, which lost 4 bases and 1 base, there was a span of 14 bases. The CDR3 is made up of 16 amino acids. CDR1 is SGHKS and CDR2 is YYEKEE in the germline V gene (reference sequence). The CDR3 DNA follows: TGTGCCAGCAGCCGGGACGGGGGCGTAACTAATGAAAAACTGTTTTTT. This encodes CASSRDGGVTNEKLFF.

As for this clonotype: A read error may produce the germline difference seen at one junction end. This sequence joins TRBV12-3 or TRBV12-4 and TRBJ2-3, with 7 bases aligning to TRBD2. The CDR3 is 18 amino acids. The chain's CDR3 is CACSLLGSGPSGADTQYF. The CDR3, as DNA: TGTGCCTGCAGTTTACTGGGTAGCGGGCCAAGCGGAGCAGATACGCAGTATTTT.

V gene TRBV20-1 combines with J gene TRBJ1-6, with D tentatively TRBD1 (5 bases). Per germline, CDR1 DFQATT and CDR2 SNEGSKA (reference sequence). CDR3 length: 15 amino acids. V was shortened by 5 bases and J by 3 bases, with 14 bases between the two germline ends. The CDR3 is CSAYRDAGYNSPLHF. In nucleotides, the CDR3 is TGCAGTGCTTACCGGGACGCTGGCTATAATTCACCCCTCCACTTT.

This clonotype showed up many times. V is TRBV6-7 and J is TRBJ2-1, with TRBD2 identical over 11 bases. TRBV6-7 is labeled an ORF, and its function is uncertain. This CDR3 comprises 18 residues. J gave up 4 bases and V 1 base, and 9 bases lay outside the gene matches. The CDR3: CASSYFSGRALFYNEQFF. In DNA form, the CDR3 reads TGTGCCAGCAGTTACTTTAGCGGGAGGGCCTTATTTTACAATGAGCAGTTCTTC.

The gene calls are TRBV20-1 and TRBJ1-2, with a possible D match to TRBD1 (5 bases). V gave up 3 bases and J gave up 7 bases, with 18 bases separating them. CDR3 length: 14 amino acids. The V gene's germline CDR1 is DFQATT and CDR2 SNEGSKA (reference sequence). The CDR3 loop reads CSASKGLGGIGYTF. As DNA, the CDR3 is TGCAGTGCTAGTAAAGGTTTGGGGGGTATTGGCTACACCTTC.

Here the CDR3 reads CASSTPGLAEAYNEQFF. CDR3 nucleotides: TGTGCCAGCAGTACCCCAGGACTAGCGGAAGCCTACAATGAGCAGTTCTTC. This rearrangement joins TRBV5-5 to TRBJ2-1, with 10 positions matching TRBD2. CDR1 and CDR2 from the germline V gene are SGHKS and YYEKEE (reference sequence). This CDR3 has 17 residues. Trimming cost V 5 bases and J 2 bases; bases outside gene matches: 10. Full variable domain (remainder filled in from reference TRBV5-5 and TRBJ2-1): DAGVTQSPTHLIKTRGQQVTLRCSPISGHKSVSWYQQVLGQGPQFIFQYYEKEERGRGNFPDRFSARQFPNYSSELNVNALLLGDSALYLCASSTPGLAEAYNEQFFGPGTRLTVL.

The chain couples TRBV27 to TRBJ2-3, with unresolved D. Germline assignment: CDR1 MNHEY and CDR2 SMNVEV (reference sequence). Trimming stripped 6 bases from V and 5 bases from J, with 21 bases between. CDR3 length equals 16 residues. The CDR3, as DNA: TGTGCCAGCAGCCGGCAAACTATCTCGGGTGTAGATACGCAGTATTTT. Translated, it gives CASSRQTISGVDTQYF.

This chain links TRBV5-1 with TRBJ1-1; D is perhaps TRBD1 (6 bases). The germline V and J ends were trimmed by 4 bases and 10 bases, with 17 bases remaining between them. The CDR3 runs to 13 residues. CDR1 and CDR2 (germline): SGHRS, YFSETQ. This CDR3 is CASSPEGGGAAFF. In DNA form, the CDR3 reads TGCGCCAGCAGCCCGGAAGGAGGGGGGGCAGCTTTCTTT. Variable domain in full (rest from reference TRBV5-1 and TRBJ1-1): KAGVTQTPRYLIKTRGQQVTLSCSPISGHRSVSWYQQTPGQGLQFLFEYFSETQRNKGNFPGRFSGRQFSNSRSEMNVSTLELGDSALYLCASSPEGGGAAFFGQGTRLTVV.

CDR3 sequence (DNA): TGTGCCAGCAGCCTGTTGGGAGCGGGGCGCGAGCAGTACTTC. It yields the protein CASSLLGAGREQYF. The rearrangement joins TRBV5-4 to TRBJ2-7; the match to TRBD2 covers 7 bases. This CDR3 has 14 amino acids. Germline CDR1 reads SGHNT; CDR2 reads YYREEE (reference sequence). V gave up 4 bases and J gave up 6 bases; unmatched junction bases: 10.

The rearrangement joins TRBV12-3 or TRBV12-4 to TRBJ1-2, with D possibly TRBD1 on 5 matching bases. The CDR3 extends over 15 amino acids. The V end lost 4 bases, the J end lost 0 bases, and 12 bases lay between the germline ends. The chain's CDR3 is CASSSWGAANYGYTF. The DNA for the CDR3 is TGTGCCAGCAGTTCTTGGGGCGCCGCTAACTATGGCTACACCTTC.

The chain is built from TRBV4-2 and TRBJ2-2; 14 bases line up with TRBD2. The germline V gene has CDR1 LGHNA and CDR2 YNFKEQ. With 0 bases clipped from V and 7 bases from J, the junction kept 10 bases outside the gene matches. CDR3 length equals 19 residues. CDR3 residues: CASSQDSSGTSGRVGELFF. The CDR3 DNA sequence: TGTGCCAGCAGCCAAGATAGCTCCGGGACTAGCGGGAGAGTCGGGGAGCTGTTTTTT.

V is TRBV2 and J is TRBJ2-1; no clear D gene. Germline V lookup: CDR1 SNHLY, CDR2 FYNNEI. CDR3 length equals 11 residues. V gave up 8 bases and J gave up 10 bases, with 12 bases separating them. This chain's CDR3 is CASSSVWEQFF. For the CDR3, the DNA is TGTGCCAGCTCTAGTGTTTGGGAGCAGTTCTTC.

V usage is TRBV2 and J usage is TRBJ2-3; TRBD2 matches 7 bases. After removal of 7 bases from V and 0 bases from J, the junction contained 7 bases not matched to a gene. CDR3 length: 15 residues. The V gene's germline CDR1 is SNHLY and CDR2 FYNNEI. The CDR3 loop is CASTIAGQSTDTQYF. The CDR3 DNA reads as TGTGCCAGCACCATAGCGGGCCAGAGCACAGATACGCAGTATTTT.

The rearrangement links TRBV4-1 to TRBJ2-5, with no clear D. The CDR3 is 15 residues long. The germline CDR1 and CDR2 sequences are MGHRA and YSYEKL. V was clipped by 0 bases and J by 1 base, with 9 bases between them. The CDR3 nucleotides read TGCGCCAGCAGCCAAGAGGGTCTTACCCAAGAGACCCAGTACTTC. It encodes CASSQEGLTQETQYF.

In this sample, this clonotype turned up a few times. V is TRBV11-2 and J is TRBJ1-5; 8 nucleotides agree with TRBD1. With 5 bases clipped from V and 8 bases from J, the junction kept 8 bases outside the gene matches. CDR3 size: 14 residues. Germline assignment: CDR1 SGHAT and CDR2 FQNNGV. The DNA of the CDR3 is TGTGCCAGCAGCACCTCCCCGACAGGGGAGCCCCAGCATTTT. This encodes CASSTSPTGEPQHF.

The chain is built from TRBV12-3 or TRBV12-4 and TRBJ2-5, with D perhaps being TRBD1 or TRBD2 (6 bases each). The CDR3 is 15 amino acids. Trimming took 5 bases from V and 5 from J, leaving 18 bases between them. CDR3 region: CASSLLGGLRETQYF. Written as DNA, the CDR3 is TGTGCCAGCAGTCTCCTTGGGGGGCTGAGGGAGACCCAGTACTTC.

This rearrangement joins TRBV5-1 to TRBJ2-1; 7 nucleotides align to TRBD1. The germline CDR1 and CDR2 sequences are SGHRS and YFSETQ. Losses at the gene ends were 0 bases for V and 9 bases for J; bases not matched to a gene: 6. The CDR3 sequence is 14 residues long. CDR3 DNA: TGCGCCAGCAGCTTGGGAAACAGGGGAAGTGAGCAGTTCTTC. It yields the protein CASSLGNRGSEQFF.

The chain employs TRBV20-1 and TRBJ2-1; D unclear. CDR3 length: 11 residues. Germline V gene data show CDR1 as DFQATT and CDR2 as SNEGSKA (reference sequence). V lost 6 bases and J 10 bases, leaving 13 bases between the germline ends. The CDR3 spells CSANVLSEQFF. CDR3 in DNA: TGCAGTGCGAATGTCCTGTCGGAGCAGTTCTTC.

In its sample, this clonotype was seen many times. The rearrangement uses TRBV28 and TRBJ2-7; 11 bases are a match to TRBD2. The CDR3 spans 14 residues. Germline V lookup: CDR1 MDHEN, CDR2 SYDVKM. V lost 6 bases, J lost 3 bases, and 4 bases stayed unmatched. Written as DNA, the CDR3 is TGTGCCAGCAGAGTAGCGGGAGGGGGCTACGAGCAGTACTTC. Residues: CASRVAGGGYEQYF.

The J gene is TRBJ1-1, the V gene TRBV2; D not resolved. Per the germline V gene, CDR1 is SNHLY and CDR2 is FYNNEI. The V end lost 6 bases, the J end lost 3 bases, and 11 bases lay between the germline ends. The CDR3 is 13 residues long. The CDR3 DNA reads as TGTGCCAGCAGGCCGTACAAGGACACTGAAGCTTTCTTT. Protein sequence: CASRPYKDTEAFF.

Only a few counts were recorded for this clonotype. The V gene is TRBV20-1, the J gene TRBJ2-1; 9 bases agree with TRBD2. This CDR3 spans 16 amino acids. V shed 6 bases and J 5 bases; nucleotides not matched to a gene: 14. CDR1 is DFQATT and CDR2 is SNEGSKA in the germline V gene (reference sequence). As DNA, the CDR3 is TGCAGTGCCCGGCGCGGGGGGGTGGGTCACGACAATGAGCAGTTCTTC. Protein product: CSARRGGVGHDNEQFF.

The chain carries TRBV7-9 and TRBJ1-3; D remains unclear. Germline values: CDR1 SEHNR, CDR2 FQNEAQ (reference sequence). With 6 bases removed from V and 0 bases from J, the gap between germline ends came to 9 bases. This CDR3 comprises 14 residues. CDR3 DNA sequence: TGTGCCAGCAGAGGTCTTAGCTCTGGAAACACCATATATTTT. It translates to CASRGLSSGNTIYF.

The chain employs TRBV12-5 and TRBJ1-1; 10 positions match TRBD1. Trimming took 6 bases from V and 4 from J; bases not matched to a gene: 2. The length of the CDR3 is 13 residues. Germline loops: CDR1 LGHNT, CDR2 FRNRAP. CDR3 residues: CASGRDRGTEAFF. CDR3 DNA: TGTGCTAGTGGCAGGGACAGGGGCACTGAAGCTTTCTTT. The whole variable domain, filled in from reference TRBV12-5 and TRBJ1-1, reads DARVTQTPRHKVTEMGQEVTMRCQPILGHNTVFWYRQTMMQGLELLAYFRNRAPLDDSGMPKDRFSAEMPDATLATLKIQPSEPRDSAVYFCASGRDRGTEAFFGQGTRLTVV.

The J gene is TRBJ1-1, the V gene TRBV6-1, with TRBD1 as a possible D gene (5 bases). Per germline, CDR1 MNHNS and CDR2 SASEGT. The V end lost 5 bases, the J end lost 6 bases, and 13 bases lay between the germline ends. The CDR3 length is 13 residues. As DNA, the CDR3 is TGTGCCAGCAGTCGGACGGGACTGGCTGAAGCTTTCTTT. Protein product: CASSRTGLAEAFF.

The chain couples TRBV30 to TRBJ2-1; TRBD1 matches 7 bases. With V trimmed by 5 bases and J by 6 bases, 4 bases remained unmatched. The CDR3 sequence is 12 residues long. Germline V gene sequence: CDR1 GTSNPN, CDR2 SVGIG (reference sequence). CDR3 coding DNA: TGTGCCTGGGGGGGACAGCCCAATGAGCAGTTCTTC. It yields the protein CAWGGQPNEQFF.

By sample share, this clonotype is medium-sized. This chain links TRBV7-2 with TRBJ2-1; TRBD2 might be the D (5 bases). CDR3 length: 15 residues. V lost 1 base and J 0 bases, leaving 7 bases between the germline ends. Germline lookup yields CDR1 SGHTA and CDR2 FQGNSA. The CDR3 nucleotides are TGTGCCAGCAGCTTAGGGGAGAGCTCCTACAATGAGCAGTTCTTC. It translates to CASSLGESSYNEQFF.

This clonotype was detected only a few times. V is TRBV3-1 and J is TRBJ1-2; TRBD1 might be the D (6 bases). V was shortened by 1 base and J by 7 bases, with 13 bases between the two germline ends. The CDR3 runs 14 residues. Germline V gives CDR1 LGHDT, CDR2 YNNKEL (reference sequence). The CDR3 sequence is CASSQGRGASGYTF. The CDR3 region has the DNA TGTGCCAGCAGCCAAGGTCGGGGGGCAAGTGGCTACACCTTC. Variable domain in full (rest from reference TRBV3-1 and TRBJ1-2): DTAVSQTPKYLVTQMGNDKSIKCEQNLGHDTMYWYKQDSKKFLKIMFSYNNKELIINETVPNRFSPKSPDKAHLNLHINSLELGDSAVYFCASSQGRGASGYTFGSGTRLTVV.